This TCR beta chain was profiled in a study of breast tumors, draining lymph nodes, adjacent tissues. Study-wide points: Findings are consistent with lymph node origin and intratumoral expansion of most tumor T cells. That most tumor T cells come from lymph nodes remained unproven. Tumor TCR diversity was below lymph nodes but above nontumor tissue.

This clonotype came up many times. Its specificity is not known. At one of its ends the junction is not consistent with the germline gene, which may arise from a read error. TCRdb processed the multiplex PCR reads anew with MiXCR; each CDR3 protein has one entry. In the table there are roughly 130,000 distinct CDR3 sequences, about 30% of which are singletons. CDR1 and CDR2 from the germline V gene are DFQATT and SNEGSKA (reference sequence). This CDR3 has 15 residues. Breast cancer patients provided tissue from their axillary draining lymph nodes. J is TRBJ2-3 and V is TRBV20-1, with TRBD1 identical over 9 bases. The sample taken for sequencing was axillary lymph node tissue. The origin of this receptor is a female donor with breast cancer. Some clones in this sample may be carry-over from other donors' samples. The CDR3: CSATQGAILADTQCF. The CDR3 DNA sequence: TGCAGTGCTACACAGGGGGCGATTCTGGCAGATACGCAGTGTTTT.